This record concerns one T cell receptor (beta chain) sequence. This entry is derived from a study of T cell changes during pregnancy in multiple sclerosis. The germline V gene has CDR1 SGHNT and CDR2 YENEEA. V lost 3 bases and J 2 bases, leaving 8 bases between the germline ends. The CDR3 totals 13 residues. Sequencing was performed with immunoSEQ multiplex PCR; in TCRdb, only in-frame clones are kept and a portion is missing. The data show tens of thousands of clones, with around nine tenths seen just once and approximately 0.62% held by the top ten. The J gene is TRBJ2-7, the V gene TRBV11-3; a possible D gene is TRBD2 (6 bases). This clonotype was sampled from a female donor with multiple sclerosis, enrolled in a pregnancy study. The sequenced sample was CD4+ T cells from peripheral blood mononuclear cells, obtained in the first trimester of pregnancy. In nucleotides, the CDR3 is TGTGCCAGCAGCTTGGGGGGTACCTACGAGCAGTACTTC. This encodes CASSLGGTYEQYF.